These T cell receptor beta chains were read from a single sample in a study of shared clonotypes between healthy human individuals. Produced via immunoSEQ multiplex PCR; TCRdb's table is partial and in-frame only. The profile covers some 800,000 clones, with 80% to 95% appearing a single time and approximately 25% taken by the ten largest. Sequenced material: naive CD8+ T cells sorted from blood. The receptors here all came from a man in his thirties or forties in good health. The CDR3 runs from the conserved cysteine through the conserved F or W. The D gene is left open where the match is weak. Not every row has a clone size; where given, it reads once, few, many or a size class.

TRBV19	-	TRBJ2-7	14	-	TGTGCCAGTAGTCCGCGAGGAGCTTCCTACGAGCAGTACTTC	CASSPRGASYEQYF
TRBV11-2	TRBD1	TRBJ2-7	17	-	TGTGCCAGCAGCTTAGATTTGGGAGGGACAGGGAATTACGAGCAGTACTTC	CASSLDLGGTGNYEQYF
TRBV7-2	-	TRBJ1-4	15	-	TGTGCCAGCAGCTACTTCTTAGGAACTAATGAAAAACTGTTTTTT	CASSYFLGTNEKLFF
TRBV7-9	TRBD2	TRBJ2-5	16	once	TGTGCCAGCAGCTTATTCGGGGGAGGGCAAGGCGAGACCCAGTACTTC	CASSLFGGGQGETQYF
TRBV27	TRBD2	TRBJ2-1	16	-	TGTGCCAGCAGTCCTGTACTAGCGAGCTCCTACAATGAGCAGTTCTTC	CASSPVLASSYNEQFF
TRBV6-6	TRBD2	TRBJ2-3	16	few	TGTGCCAGCAGTTACTCCCGGGAGGGGGGCACAGATACGCAGTATTTT	CASSYSREGGTDTQYF
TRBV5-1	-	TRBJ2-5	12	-	TGCGCCAGCAGCTTATACGGAGAGACCCAGTACTTC	CASSLYGETQYF
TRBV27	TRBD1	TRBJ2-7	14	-	TGTGCCAGCAGTTTTGGGACAGACATAGGCGAGCAGTACTTC	CASSFGTDIGEQYF
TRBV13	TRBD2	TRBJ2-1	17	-	TGTGCCAGCAGCGGATGGGCTAGCGGGAGTATCGACAATGAGCAGTTCTTC	CASSGWASGSIDNEQFF
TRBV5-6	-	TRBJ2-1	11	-	TGTGCCAGCAGTTCCGGACGGGAGCAGTTCTTC	CASSSGREQFF
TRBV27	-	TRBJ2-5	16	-	TGTGCCAGCAGTTTATCGTGGGGGGGCTCTCAAGAGACCCAGTACTTC	CASSLSWGGSQETQYF
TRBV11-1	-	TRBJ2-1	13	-	TGTGCCAGCAGCTTAGTAGGGGGGGGATGGCAGTTCTTC	CASSLVGGGWQFF
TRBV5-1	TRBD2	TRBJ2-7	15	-	TGCGCCAGCAGCTTGGCCGTAGCGGGGGCCTACGAGCAGTACTTC	CASSLAVAGAYEQYF
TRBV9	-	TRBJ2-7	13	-	TGTGCCAGCAGCGTAGATCCTGGCTACGAGCAGTACTTC	CASSVDPGYEQYF
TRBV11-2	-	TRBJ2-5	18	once	TGTGCCAGCAGCTTATCGGCCCGGTGGCGGACCCAAGAAGAGACCCAGTACTTC	CASSLSARWRTQEETQYF
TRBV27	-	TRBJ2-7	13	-	TGTGCCACCCGGACACTACTCAGTCGCGAGCAGTACTTC	CATRTLLSREQYF
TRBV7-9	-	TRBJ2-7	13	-	TGTGCCAGCAGCTTTTGGAGCTCCTACGAGCAGTACTTC	CASSFWSSYEQYF
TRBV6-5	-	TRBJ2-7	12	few	TGTGCCAGCAGTTACCCCGGGTACGAGCAGTACTTC	CASSYPGYEQYF
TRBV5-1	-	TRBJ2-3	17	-	TGCGCCAGCAGATTAGGACCGAACCAGCGAATTTCAGATACGCAGTATTTT	CASRLGPNQRISDTQYF
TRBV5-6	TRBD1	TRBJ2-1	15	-	TGTGCCAGCATGTATGGGACAGGGCTTTTGTATGAGCAGTTCTTC	CASMYGTGLLYEQFF
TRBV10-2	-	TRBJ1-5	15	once	TGCGCCAGCAGTGAGTCATGGGGTTCGGATCAGCCCCAGCATTTT	CASSESWGSDQPQHF
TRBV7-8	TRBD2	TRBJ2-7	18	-	TGTGCCAGCCGTATTGGGGCTAGCGGGAGGGACCCATTGCGAGAGCAGTACTTC	CASRIGASGRDPLREQYF
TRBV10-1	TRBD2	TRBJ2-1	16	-	TGCGCCAGCAGTGAAATAGGACTAGGGATCAACAATGAGCAGTTCTTC	CASSEIGLGINNEQFF
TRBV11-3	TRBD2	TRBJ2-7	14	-	TGTGCCAGCAGCCAGACTAGCGGGGCCTACGAGCAGTACTTC	CASSQTSGAYEQYF
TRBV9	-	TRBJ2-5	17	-	TGTGCCAGCAGCAAATGGGAGCTTCCGTACCCCCAAGAGACCCAGTACTTC	CASSKWELPYPQETQYF